A few counts support the clone carrying this T cell receptor (beta chain). Its target is not known. This sample is part of a study of cytomegalovirus exposure and HLA in healthy donors. Study background: The roughly 100 million unique TCR beta sequences, from about 190 million T cells, were found by an earlier analysis. Study-wide findings and caveats: An analysis done earlier found most TCR beta V segments productive about 87% or about 30% of the time.

V lost 1 base and J 1 base, leaving 11 bases between the germline ends. The CDR3 loop spans 17 amino acids. Germline V gene data show CDR1 as LNHDA and CDR2 as SQIVND (reference sequence). This PCR relied on a set of 60 Vbeta primers and 13 Jbeta primers. The repertoire was sequenced with immunoSEQ multiplex PCR; TCRdb's copy has only in-frame clones and lacks some. The profile shows approximately 99,000 clones, 73% of them singletons. Whereas donors were nominally healthy upon sampling, unrecorded immune exposures were probable. The V and J genes are TRBV19 and TRBJ2-6; maybe TRBD1 (6 bases). Sequenced sample: PBMCs. The TCR sequence derives from a man in his forties or fifties in good health and CMV-seronegative. DNA of the CDR3: TGTGCCAGTAGTATAGGCTACAGGGCTTCTGGGGCCAACGTCCTGACTTTC. It codes for CASSIGYRASGANVLTF.